Listed here is a single TCR beta chain. What antigen it recognizes has not been identified. No base quality information exists; no much larger clone differs at one position. Genomic DNA was isolated from the sorted cells so that the TCRbeta CDR3 region could be sequenced. TCRbeta CDR3 regions were sequenced using the immunoSEQ Assay. TCRdb retrieved this table from immuneACCESS and kept in-frame rearrangements only. Not all clones are present; in checked studies, unresolved V genes account for under half, and no reason is known for the remainder. The sample yields under 20,000 clones; approximately 90% were counted once. The ten largest clones take up 13% of the sample. The data are from a study of OX40 agonist ivuxolimab in advanced cancers. Context from the whole study: Ivuxolimab was a fully human IgG2 agonistic monoclonal antibody targeting the costimulatory receptor OX40 (CD134). Intravenous ivuxolimab was administered to patients every 2 weeks at six dose levels: 0.01, 0.1, 0.3, 1.5, 3 and 10 mg/kg. Of the roughly 51 patients in dose escalation, around 19 had hepatocellular carcinoma, some 15 had melanoma, 9 had renal cell carcinoma and 9 had head and neck cancer. The dose-escalation cohort was about 86% male with a mean age of around 62 years, ranging from roughly 23 to 90. Prior anti-PD-1, anti-PD-L1 or anti-CTLA-4 therapy was permitted, and checkpoint inhibitors had been received by 30% to 40% of dose-escalation patients. Partial responses were achieved by three dose-escalation patients, of whom one had hepatocellular carcinoma and two had cutaneous melanoma. The point of sequencing TCRbeta in the periphery was to test whether ivuxolimab changed TCR sequence diversity and drove clonal T-cell expansion. The paper describes the monotherapy dose-escalation part (N ≈ 52 patients) of the phase I trial of ivuxolimab.

V is pared back by 6 bases and J by 5 bases, with 17 bases lying between the germline termini. Including the terminal cysteine and phenylalanine, the CDR3 comprises 15 residues. CDR3 DNA is the only sequence kept; it has 45 bases, read in frame from the first base. Per the germline V gene (reference sequence), LNHDA is the CDR1 and SQIVND is the CDR2. Here is what the overall study found, with its caveats: The antigen specificity of the peripheral T cells that underwent clonal expansion was not determined. At doses of 0.1 to 3.0 mg/kg, clonal expansion of both CD4+ and CD8+ blood T cells was observed from baseline to week 6. Low levels of normalized T-cell clonal expansion were also shown by some nonresponding patients. Partial responders in the 0.1-3.0 mg/kg groups had among the lowest normalized peripheral clonal expansion, especially among CD8+ T cells. On average, CD8+ T cells showed more expanded clones than CD4+ T cells after ivuxolimab.

The trial excluded patients who had a history of autoimmune disease or were on systemic immunosuppression. In every dose cohort, peripheral blood was drawn for TCR sequencing at baseline, cycle 4 day 1, and cycle 7 day 1. Samples came from an open-label, multicenter, first-in-human phase I dose-escalation trial of ivuxolimab. Adults with locally advanced or metastatic head and neck squamous cell, hepatocellular, melanoma or renal cell carcinoma were enrolled in the trial. Before TCR sequencing, CD4+ T cells and CD8+ T cells were sorted from peripheral blood as separate populations. This sequence was found in an adult with an advanced solid tumor such as melanoma, head and neck, liver or kidney cancer. Source: CD4+ or CD8+ T cells sorted from blood, taken in a trial of the OX40 agonist ivuxolimab. The rearranged segments are TRBV19 and TRBJ2-1; the D region possibly corresponds to TRBD2 (5 bases align). CDR3 region: CASRSGERWNNEQFF. The sequence in DNA is TGTGCCAGTAGGTCCGGGGAACGATGGAACAATGAGCAGTTCTTC.